This TCR beta chain was observed in a study of Graves' ophthalmopathy and Graves' hyperthyroidism. In the study overall: At initial diagnosis, peripheral blood was obtained, and this preceded any treatment.

CDR1 and CDR2 (germline): SGHNT, YYREEE (reference sequence). Trimming pared 2 bases from V and 7 bases from J, leaving 7 bases between. The CDR3 runs to 13 residues. Overall study findings and caveats: Among expanded thyroid clonotypes above 0.001 frequency, most also occurred in blood.

Clinical symptoms, serum thyroxine, TRAb, thyroid ultrasound and orbital computed tomography were relied on for diagnosis. This clonotype was picked up a small number of times. The target antigen is unknown. Amplification of TCR beta CDR3 regions used RNA transcripts. Second-round multiplex PCR followed a first-round RT-PCR using HTBI primers. MiXCR, applied by TCRdb to the multiplex PCR reads, yields one record per CDR3 protein. The sample yields almost 750,000 distinct CDR3 sequences, about 44% seen once. The sequencing input was peripheral blood. The sequence was obtained from an adult man with Graves' ophthalmopathy. This chain joins TRBV5-4 and TRBJ1-6; tentative D call: TRBD1 (6 bases). The CDR3 DNA sequence: TGTGCCAGCAGCTTCAGGGGAAATTCACCCCTCCACTTT. Translating gives CASSFRGNSPLHF.